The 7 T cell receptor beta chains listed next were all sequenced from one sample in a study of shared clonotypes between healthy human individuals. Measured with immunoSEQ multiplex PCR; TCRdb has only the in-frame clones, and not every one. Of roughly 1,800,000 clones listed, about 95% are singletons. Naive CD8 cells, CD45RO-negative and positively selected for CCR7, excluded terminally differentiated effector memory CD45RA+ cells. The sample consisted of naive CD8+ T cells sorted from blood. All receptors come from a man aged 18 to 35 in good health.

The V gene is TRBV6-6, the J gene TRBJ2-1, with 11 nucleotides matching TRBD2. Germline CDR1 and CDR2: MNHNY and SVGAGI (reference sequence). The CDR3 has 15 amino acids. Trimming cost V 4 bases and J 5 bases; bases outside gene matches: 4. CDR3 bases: TGTGCCAGCAGTTGGGAGACTAGCGGGGACAATGAGCAGTTCTTC. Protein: CASSWETSGDNEQFF.

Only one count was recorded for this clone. CDR3 sequence: CASSFQTGGPRNEQFF. The DNA for the CDR3 is TGTGCCAGCAGCTTCCAAACGGGGGGGCCTAGAAATGAGCAGTTCTTC. The rearrangement links TRBV7-9 to TRBJ2-1; 8 bases agree with TRBD2. CDR3 length equals 16 residues. The V segment lost 3 bases and the J segment 7 bases; nucleotides outside the gene matches: 11. Germline CDR1 SEHNR, CDR2 FQNEAQ (reference sequence).

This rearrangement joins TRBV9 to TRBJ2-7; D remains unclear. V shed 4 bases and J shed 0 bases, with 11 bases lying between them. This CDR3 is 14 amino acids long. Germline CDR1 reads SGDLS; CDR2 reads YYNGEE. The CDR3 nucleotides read TGTGCCAGCAGCCTATGGGATAGCTCCTACGAGCAGTACTTC. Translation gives CASSLWDSSYEQYF.

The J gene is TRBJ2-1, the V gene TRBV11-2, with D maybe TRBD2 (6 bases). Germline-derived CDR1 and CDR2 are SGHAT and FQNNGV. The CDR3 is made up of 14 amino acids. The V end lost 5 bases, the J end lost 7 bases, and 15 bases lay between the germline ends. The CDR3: CASSLWTRENEQFF. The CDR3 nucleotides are TGTGCCAGCAGCCTATGGACACGGGAGAATGAGCAGTTCTTC.

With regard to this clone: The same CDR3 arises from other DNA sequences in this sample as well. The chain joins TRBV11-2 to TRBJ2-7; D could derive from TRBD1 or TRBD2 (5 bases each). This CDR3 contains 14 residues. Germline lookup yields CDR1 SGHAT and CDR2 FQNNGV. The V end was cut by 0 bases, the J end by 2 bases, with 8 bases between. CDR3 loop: CASSLEGPTYEQYF. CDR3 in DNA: TGTGCCAGCAGCTTAGAGGGACCAACCTACGAGCAGTACTTC.

DNA of the CDR3: TGTGCCAGCAGTTTAAAGGGGATAGGGACAGGGCCCCACGAGCAGTACTTC. This codes for CASSLKGIGTGPHEQYF. The V gene is TRBV27, the J gene TRBJ2-7; TRBD1 matches at 9 bases. Germline V gene sequence: CDR1 MNHEY, CDR2 SMNVEV (reference sequence). The CDR3 loop spans 17 amino acids. V dropped 2 bases and J dropped 5; count of bases not matched to a gene: 13.

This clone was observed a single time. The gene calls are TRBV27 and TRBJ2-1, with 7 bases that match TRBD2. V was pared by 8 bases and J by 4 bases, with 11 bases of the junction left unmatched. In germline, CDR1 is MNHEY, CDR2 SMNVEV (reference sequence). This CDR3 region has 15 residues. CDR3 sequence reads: CASRKDNGGYNEQFF. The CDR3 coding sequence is TGTGCCAGCCGGAAGGACAACGGGGGGTACAATGAGCAGTTCTTC.